This is a list of T cell receptor beta chains from one sample in a study of blood T cell repertoires in COVID-19. The protocol was immunoSEQ multiplex PCR, while the TCRdb copy is restricted to in-frame clones and leaves out a portion. This table has 150,000 or so clones, roughly 83% appearing once. The sample consisted of peripheral blood. Receptors originate from a woman aged 60-75 years with acute or convalescent COVID-19. The CDR3 runs from the conserved cysteine through the conserved F or W. A D gene is named only where the DNA matches it firmly. Not every row has a clone size; where given, it reads once, few, many or a size class.

>TRBV27|-|TRBJ1-2|-
CASSFTGVVFYGYTF
TGTGCCAGCAGTTTCACGGGGGTCGTCTTCTATGGCTACACCTTC
>TRBV4-1|-|TRBJ2-6|once
CASSQDGQPSGANVLTF
TGCGCCAGCAGCCAAGATGGACAGCCCTCTGGGGCCAACGTCCTGACTTTC
>TRBV2|-|TRBJ1-1|once
CASSPGGWDTEAFF
TGTGCCAGCAGTCCCGGGGGGTGGGACACTGAAGCTTTCTTT
>TRBV6-5|-|TRBJ2-2|-
CASREGLAGELFF
TGTGCCAGCAGGGAGGGGTTGGCCGGGGAGCTGTTTTTT
>TRBV5-1|TRBD2|TRBJ2-5|-
CASSAAGTRKETQYF
TGCGCCAGCAGCGCAGCCGGGACTAGGAAAGAGACCCAGTACTTC
>TRBV3-1/TRBV3-2|-|TRBJ1-1|-
CASSQERREAFF
TGTGCCAGCAGCCAAGAGAGGAGGGAGGCTTTCTTT
>TRBV7-2|TRBD1|TRBJ1-5|-
CASSHDRGLFRQHF
TGTGCCAGCAGCCACGACAGGGGGCTCTTTCGCCAGCATTTT
>TRBV6-5|-|TRBJ1-1|-
CASRFSPGVGTEAFF
TGTGCCAGCAGATTTAGCCCGGGGGTGGGTACTGAAGCTTTCTTT
>TRBV7-6|TRBD1|TRBJ2-1|-
CASSYEQGLLNREQFF
TGTGCCAGCAGCTATGAACAGGGGCTTCTGAACAGGGAGCAGTTCTTC
>TRBV11-2|TRBD1|TRBJ1-2|-
CASSSTGDWGYTF
TGTGCCAGCAGCTCGACAGGGGATTGGGGCTACACCTTC
>TRBV2|-|TRBJ1-5|-
CASRKTGIFQPQHF
TGTGCCAGCAGAAAAACAGGGATATTTCAGCCCCAGCATTTT
>TRBV2|-|TRBJ1-5|few
CASRGLGQNNQPQHF
TGTGCCAGCAGGGGTCTAGGACAAAACAATCAGCCCCAGCATTTT
>TRBV2|TRBD1|TRBJ2-7|few
CASRGGRGEQYF
TGTGCCAGCAGAGGGGGCCGGGGCGAGCAGTACTTC
>TRBV5-1|-|TRBJ1-2|-
CASSLGPVNYGYTF
TGCGCCAGCAGCCTGGGGCCCGTTAACTATGGCTACACCTTC
>TRBV5-1|-|TRBJ2-5|-
CASTFPGETQYF
TGCGCCAGCACCTTTCCGGGAGAGACCCAGTACTTC
>TRBV28|-|TRBJ1-2|-
CASSLGSPYGYTF
TGTGCCAGCAGTCTAGGGAGCCCCTATGGCTACACCTTC
>TRBV3-1/TRBV3-2|TRBD1|TRBJ1-5|once
CASSQDGDRANQPQHF
TGTGCCAGCAGCCAAGATGGAGACAGGGCGAATCAGCCCCAGCATTTT
>TRBV2|-|TRBJ1-2|-
CASRGWASVGYTF
TGTGCCAGCAGGGGTTGGGCCTCGGTTGGCTACACCTTC
>TRBV7-3|-|TRBJ1-1|once
CASSHGRGGAFF
TGTGCCAGCAGCCACGGTAGGGGGGGAGCTTTCTTT
>TRBV19|-|TRBJ2-1|-
CASSHNSEDNEQFF
TGTGCCAGTAGTCATAATAGCGAGGACAATGAGCAGTTCTTC
>TRBV28|-|TRBJ1-1|-
CASSRRGSTEAFF
TGTGCCAGCAGTCGAAGGGGGAGCACTGAAGCTTTCTTT
>TRBV7-6|TRBD2|TRBJ2-5|-
CASSFILAGGQETQYF
TGTGCCAGCAGCTTTATTCTTGCGGGGGGCCAAGAGACCCAGTACTTC
>TRBV5-1|-|TRBJ1-2|-
CASSSQGGYGYTF
TGCGCCAGCAGCTCACAGGGTGGCTATGGCTACACCTTC
>TRBV4-1|TRBD1|TRBJ1-6|-
CASSHYRGGNSPLHF
TGCGCCAGCAGCCACTACAGGGGTGGGAATTCACCCCTCCACTTT
>TRBV11-2|-|TRBJ1-5|-
CASSLDGGNQPQHF
TGTGCCAGCAGCTTAGATGGGGGGAATCAGCCCCAGCATTTT
>TRBV7-9|-|TRBJ2-5|-
CASSPGVGQVQGLLYF
TGTGCCAGCAGCCCAGGCGTAGGGCAGGTTCAGGGACTGCTATACTTC
>TRBV4-1|-|TRBJ1-2|-
CASSRVSAGQVRNYGYTF
TGCGCCAGCAGCCGGGTGAGTGCGGGGCAAGTCCGGAACTATGGCTACACCTTC
>TRBV5-1|-|TRBJ1-2|few
CASSLGGQNYGYTF
TGCGCCAGCAGCTTGGGAGGCCAGAACTATGGCTACACCTTC
>TRBV30|TRBD1|TRBJ2-7|-
CAWTGIQGTYEQYF
TGTGCCTGGACAGGCATACAGGGGACCTACGAGCAGTACTTC
>TRBV2|-|TRBJ1-2|-
CASRTYRDGGYTF
TGTGCCAGCAGAACATACAGGGATGGTGGCTACACCTTC
>TRBV6-1|-|TRBJ2-1|-
CASSEVPGTRYTNEQFF
TGTGCCAGCAGTGAAGTCCCCGGGACTCGTTATACAAATGAGCAGTTCTTC
>TRBV11-3|TRBD1|TRBJ1-1|-
CASSFAGGDDTEAFF
TGTGCCAGCAGCTTCGCAGGGGGCGATGACACTGAAGCTTTCTTT
>TRBV2|-|TRBJ1-1|-
CASGGGMNTEAFF
TGTGCCTCCGGGGGGGGCATGAACACTGAAGCTTTCTTT
>TRBV7-8|-|TRBJ1-2|-
CASSPGDTGYTF
TGTGCCAGCAGCCCAGGGGACACTGGCTACACCTTC
>TRBV13|TRBD2|TRBJ2-3|few
CASSSEAGALTDTQYF
TGTGCCAGCAGCTCTGAAGCGGGGGCCCTCACAGATACGCAGTATTTT
>TRBV18|TRBD1|TRBJ1-6|-
CASSVSGTDNSPLHF
TGTGCCAGCTCAGTGTCCGGGACAGATAATTCACCCCTCCACTTT
>TRBV14|-|TRBJ1-2|-
CASSQDGWYGYTF
TGTGCCAGCAGCCAAGATGGCTGGTATGGCTACACCTTC
>TRBV9|-|TRBJ2-6|-
CASSPRQETYSGANVLTF
TGTGCCAGCAGCCCCCGACAGGAAACCTACTCTGGGGCCAACGTCCTGACTTTC
>TRBV29-1|TRBD2|TRBJ2-3|-
CSVDSGGWTDTQYF
TGCAGCGTTGATTCGGGGGGTTGGACAGATACGCAGTATTTT
>TRBV5-1|TRBD2|TRBJ2-3|-
CASSFSLAGGSDTQYF
TGCGCCAGCAGCTTCTCACTAGCGGGGGGCTCTGATACGCAGTATTTT
>TRBV5-1|TRBD2|TRBJ2-2|-
CASSLNPGGNTGELFF
TGCGCCAGCAGCTTGAATCCGGGGGGGAACACCGGGGAGCTGTTTTTT
>TRBV19|-|TRBJ1-2|-
CASRFRKGRGYGYTF
TGTGCCAGTAGATTTAGAAAGGGTCGGGGCTATGGCTACACCTTC
>TRBV3-1/TRBV3-2|-|TRBJ1-6|-
CASSQGAERSPLHF
TGTGCCAGCAGCCAAGGCGCAGAGAGGTCACCCCTCCACTTT
>TRBV5-1|-|TRBJ1-4|-
CASSPRTATNEKLFF
TGCGCCAGCAGCCCTAGGACAGCCACTAATGAAAAACTGTTTTTT
>TRBV24-1|-|TRBJ2-1|-
CATSDLDREDNEQFF
TGTGCCACCAGTGATTTGGACAGGGAGGACAATGAGCAGTTCTTC
>TRBV4-1|-|TRBJ2-1|-
CASSQGGSYNEQFF
TGCGCCAGCAGCCAGGGAGGCTCCTACAATGAGCAGTTCTTC
>TRBV30|-|TRBJ1-1|-
CAWSVPPGAFF
TGTGCCTGGAGTGTACCCCCGGGGGCTTTCTTT
>TRBV11-2|-|TRBJ1-5|few
CASSLEGVINQPQHF
TGTGCCAGCAGCTTAGAAGGGGTGATCAATCAGCCCCAGCATTTT